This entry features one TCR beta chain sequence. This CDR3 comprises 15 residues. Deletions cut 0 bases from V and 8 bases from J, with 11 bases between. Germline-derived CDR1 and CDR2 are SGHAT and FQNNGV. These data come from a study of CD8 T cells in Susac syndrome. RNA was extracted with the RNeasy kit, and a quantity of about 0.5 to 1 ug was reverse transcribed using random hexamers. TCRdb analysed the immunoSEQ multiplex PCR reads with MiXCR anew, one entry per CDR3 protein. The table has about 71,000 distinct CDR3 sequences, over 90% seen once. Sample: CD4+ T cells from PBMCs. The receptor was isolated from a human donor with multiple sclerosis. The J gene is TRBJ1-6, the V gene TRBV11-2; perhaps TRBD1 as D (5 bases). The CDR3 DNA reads TGTGCCAGCAGCTTAGATCCAGGGCTCGATTCACCCCTCCACTTT. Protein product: CASSLDPGLDSPLHF.